The 8 T cell receptor beta chains in this list originate from one sample, sequenced in a study of cytomegalovirus exposure and HLA in healthy donors. The assay was immunoSEQ multiplex PCR, and TCRdb's table has in-frame clones only and misses some. Counted here are 200,000 to 250,000 clones, roughly 89% occurring once; the ten biggest clones make up around 2.6%. The sequencing sample was made of PBMCs. Receptors originate from a young man in good health and CMV-seronegative.

The rearrangement joins TRBV19 to TRBJ1-1; 7 bases agree with TRBD1. From germline, CDR1 is LNHDA and CDR2 SQIVND (reference sequence). The trim removed 5 bases at V and 8 bases at J, leaving 8 bases unmatched. This CDR3 comprises 13 residues. CDR3 nucleotide sequence: TGTGCCAGTAGTTTACGGGACAGCCTAGAAGCTTTCTTT. Translated, it gives CASSLRDSLEAFF.

The V call is TRBV27, the J call TRBJ2-3; D might be TRBD1 (6 bases). This CDR3 is built from 14 residues. The V end lost 6 bases, the J end lost 2 bases, and 12 bases lay between the germline ends. Germline CDR1 reads MNHEY; CDR2 reads SMNVEV (reference sequence). CDR3 sequence (DNA): TGTGCCAGCAGACTACAGGGAATCACAGATACGCAGTATTTT. As protein: CASRLQGITDTQYF.

CDR3 in DNA: TGTGCCAGCAGTTACTCGAGGCAGGGAGGGGAAAAACTGTTTTTT. It translates to CASSYSRQGGEKLFF. The chain combines TRBV6-5 with TRBJ1-4; D may be TRBD1 (5 bases). Germline loops: CDR1 MNHEY, CDR2 SVGAGI. Trimming pared 0 bases from V and 8 bases from J, leaving 13 bases between. This CDR3 has 15 residues.

This clone was counted only a few times. The chain carries TRBV28 and TRBJ2-3; tentatively, D is TRBD2 (6 bases). The CDR3 runs to 13 residues. V lost 5 bases, J lost 1 base, and 7 bases lay in between. Germline V CDR1 and CDR2: MDHEN, SYDVKM. The chain's CDR3 is CASSPGGTDTQYF. CDR3 sequence (DNA): TGTGCCAGCAGTCCGGGGGGCACAGATACGCAGTATTTT.

This clone occurred once. This chain links TRBV27 with TRBJ1-1; D is uncertain. CDR1 is MNHEY, CDR2 SMNVEV, per germline (reference sequence). The CDR3 runs 13 residues. The V gene lost 4 bases and the J gene lost 2 bases, with 8 bases spanning the gap. CDR3 amino acids: CASSSYSNTEAFF. The CDR3 coding sequence is TGTGCCAGCAGTTCTTACAGCAACACTGAAGCTTTCTTT.

The chain uses TRBV4-3 and TRBJ2-2, with no clear D. Trimming cost V 0 bases and J 4 bases, with 21 bases left between them. The germline CDR1 and CDR2 sequences are LGHNA and YSLEER. CDR3 length: 19 amino acids. CDR3 amino acids: CASSQDLGLYGSATGELFF. CDR3 sequence (DNA): TGCGCCAGCAGCCAAGATCTTGGATTATACGGGTCGGCCACCGGGGAGCTGTTTTTT.

This chain uses TRBV2 with TRBJ1-1; D ambiguous. CDR1 is SNHLY and CDR2 is FYNNEI in the germline V gene. Trimming pared 8 bases from V and 4 bases from J, leaving 14 bases between. This CDR3 contains 13 residues. The CDR3 region is CASSSRLGTEAFF. The CDR3 DNA reads as TGTGCCAGCTCATCGAGGCTGGGCACTGAAGCTTTCTTT.

In the case of this clone: Distinct nucleotide sequences in the sample also encode this CDR3. The chain employs TRBV6-5 and TRBJ1-2; TRBD1 agrees at 7 bases. V trimming: 0 bases; J trimming: 6 bases; junction bases outside the gene matches: 1. Germline lookup yields CDR1 MNHEY and CDR2 SVGAGI. The CDR3 is 13 residues long. In DNA form, the CDR3 reads TGTGCCAGCAGTTACTCCGGGACAGATGGCTACACCTTC. Translated: CASSYSGTDGYTF.